This T cell receptor beta chain was captured in a study of CXCR3-negative and CXCR3-positive naive CD8 T cells. As concerns this clonotype: The antigen is not known.

5' RACE that incorporated UMI labels was used to prepare the TRB cDNA libraries. TCRdb re-called the 5' RACE reads; one entry per CDR3 protein, DNA not given. This sample's clone table lists about 85,000 distinct CDR3 sequences. Findings and caveats of the study: TRB CDR3 hydrophobicity was greater in CXCR3-positive naive cells than in CXCR3-negative naive cells. Similarly elevated diversity marked both naive subsets, with memory CD8+ cells showing far lower diversity. Researchers reported similar TRBV-TRBJ usage in naive CXCR3-negative and CXCR3-positive cells, though memory differed.

The TCR comes from a human donor in good health. Some clones in this sample may be carry-over from other donors' samples. Sample: naive CXCR3+ CD8+ T cells from blood. Subset specified: CD45RO-CCR7+CD27+CD95- naive CD8+ T cells expressing CXCR3 (TNR3+).

The CDR3 loop reads CSASPWGSSYEQYF. The J gene is TRBJ2-7, the V gene TRBV20-1. Germline V gene data show CDR1 as DFQATT and CDR2 as SNEGSKA (reference sequence). The CDR3 length is 14 residues.